Listed below are T cell receptor beta chains from one sample, sequenced in a study of T-cell memory formation after mild COVID-19. TCRdb called the 5' RACE reads again in MiXCR, with one record for every CDR3 protein. The repertoire has 450,000 to 650,000 distinct CDR3 sequences, around 21% of them found once; the top ten carry 9.5% to 15%. Specimen: PBMCs or a T cell subset sorted from them (not recorded which). Source of these receptors: an adult woman who had mild COVID-19 (a few samples of this study predate the infection). Cell type and time point are not known. The CDR3 runs from the conserved cysteine through the conserved F or W. The order of the fields is D gene, J gene, clone size, V gene, CDR3 protein. D genes are given only for firm matches. Some rows mark clone size as missing; the rest say once, few, many or name a class of expanded clone.

NA,TRBJ2-7,few,TRBV6-5,CASSPSLASYEQYF
TRBD2,TRBJ2-1,many,TRBV7-8,CASSFLAERYNEQFF
NA,TRBJ1-1,NA,TRBV20-1,CSARGYYLGGTEAFF
NA,TRBJ2-2,few,TRBV28,CASSFPTGTGNTGELFF
NA,TRBJ2-1,many,TRBV7-8,CASSLTIEGRIYNEQFF
NA,TRBJ1-1,few,TRBV18,CASSPGKETEAFF
NA,TRBJ2-5,NA,TRBV5-1,CASKETPATTQETQYF
TRBD1,TRBJ1-5,NA,TRBV7-3,CASSSTGTGSFQPQHF
TRBD2,TRBJ2-3,few,TRBV4-1,CASRKTREGGTDTQYF
NA,TRBJ1-4,NA,TRBV12-3/TRBV12-4,CASSFIGEKLFF
NA,TRBJ2-1,NA,TRBV29-1,CSVSSSANNEQFF
TRBD1,TRBJ1-1,NA,TRBV27,CASSFLTGVGTEAFF
NA,TRBJ2-2,few,TRBV25-1,CASSERTTGELFF
TRBD1,TRBJ1-2,NA,TRBV6-6,CASSPTGGIGYGYTF